Each of the 17 T cell receptor beta chains below was sequenced from the same sample in a study of blood T cells in healthy people across ages. Then a second PCR, running roughly 7 to 11 cycles, was carried out with a sample-barcoded 5' primer and a J-beta primer mix. One entry per CDR3 protein results from TCRdb running MiXCR on the 5' RACE reads. This sample yields approximately 810,000 distinct CDR3 sequences, of which 29% are seen a single time; 15% to 20% belongs to the top ten. The sample comprised blood. The receptors here all came from a woman aged 80 or over in good health.

This clonotype has ten or more counts. This rearrangement joins TRBV7-2 to TRBJ1-1; unclear D gene. Germline CDR1 reads SGHTA; CDR2 reads FQGNSA. There are 15 residues in the CDR3. Deletions cut 2 bases from V and 2 bases from J, with 12 bases between. The CDR3 is CASSLTVRDNTEAFF. The DNA for the CDR3 is TGTGCCAGCAGCTTAACTGTCCGAGATAACACTGAAGCTTTCTTT.

This clonotype appeared many times. This chain connects TRBV28 to TRBJ2-3, with 8 bases matching TRBD2. J gave up 6 bases and V 5 bases, and 10 bases lay outside the gene matches. Germline CDR1 and CDR2: MDHEN and SYDVKM. The CDR3 extends over 15 amino acids. CDR3 nucleotide sequence: TGTGCCAGCAGTCGATGGAGACTAGCGACTGATACGCAGTATTTT. Protein: CASSRWRLATDTQYF. Using reference TRBV28 and TRBJ2-3 for the parts outside the CDR3, the full variable domain is DVKVTQSSRYLVKRTGEKVFLECVQDMDHENMFWYRQDPGLGLRLIYFSYDVKMKEKGDIPEGYSVSREKKERFSLILESASTNQTSMYLCASSRWRLATDTQYFGPGTRLTVL.

Of note for this clonotype: Sequence at one end of the junction differs from germline and may be a read error. This chain joins TRBV20-1 and TRBJ2-6; 7 bases align to TRBD1. This CDR3 is 17 amino acids long. Per germline, CDR1 DFQATT and CDR2 SNEGSKA (reference sequence). The CDR3 nucleotides are TGCAGTGCTAGGCTGACAGGGTCGATAGCTGGGGCCAACGTCCGGACTTTC. Amino acid sequence: CSARLTGSIAGANVRTF.

This chain links TRBV4-1 with TRBJ2-5, with 7 nucleotides matching TRBD2. Looked up from germline, CDR1 is MGHRA and CDR2 is YSYEKL. The junction had 10 bases not matched to a gene; V was cut back by 4 bases and J by 11 bases. The CDR3 has 13 amino acids. The CDR3 region is CASSPGTTHEQYF. CDR3 bases: TGCGCCAGCAGCCCCGGGACTACGCATGAGCAGTACTTC.

The chain recombines TRBV28 with TRBJ2-3; 10 bases map to TRBD2. Germline values: CDR1 MDHEN, CDR2 SYDVKM. V gave up 4 bases and J gave up 6 bases; unmatched junction bases: 7. The CDR3 spans 15 residues. CDR3 residues: CASSSPGTSADTQYF. The CDR3 DNA is TGTGCCAGCAGTTCTCCCGGGACTAGCGCGGATACGCAGTATTTT.

CDR3 region: CASRGEGGTEAFF. CDR3 sequence (DNA): TGTGCCAGCAGAGGGGAGGGCGGAACTGAAGCTTTCTTT. This chain connects TRBV2 to TRBJ1-1, with D possibly being TRBD1 (5 bases). This CDR3 is 13 amino acids long. V lost 6 bases to trimming and J lost 5 bases, with 13 bases between them. Germline-derived CDR1 and CDR2 are SNHLY and FYNNEI.

In this sample, this clonotype turned up many times. The J gene is TRBJ2-3, the V gene TRBV28; the match to TRBD1 covers 9 bases. V trimming: 6 bases; J trimming: 4 bases; junction bases outside the gene matches: 8. In germline, CDR1 is MDHEN, CDR2 SYDVKM. The CDR3 length is 15 residues. CDR3 region: CASSQPDRGPDTQYF. The CDR3 nucleotides read TGTGCCAGCAGCCAGCCGGACAGGGGACCAGATACGCAGTATTTT.

This chain links TRBV29-1 with TRBJ2-3, with 9 bases identical to TRBD2. V shed 0 bases, J shed 0 bases, and the junction held 4 bases outside the gene matches. This CDR3 comprises 16 residues. Germline V CDR1 and CDR2: SQVTM, ANQGSEA. CDR3 loop: CSVEEGGRASTDTQYF. In DNA, the CDR3 is TGCAGCGTTGAAGAAGGCGGGAGGGCCAGCACAGATACGCAGTATTTT.

About this clonotype itself: A much larger clone lies a single base off, so this may be a read error. This rearrangement joins TRBV7-2 to TRBJ2-7, with TRBD2 identical over 13 bases. Germline-derived CDR1 and CDR2 are SGHTA and FQGNSA. CDR3 length equals 16 residues. V trimming: 5 bases; J trimming: 7 bases; junction bases outside the gene matches: 11. The CDR3 sequence is CASSPTPGLAGNEQYF. The CDR3, as DNA: TGTGCCAGCAGCCCCACACCGGGACTAGCGGGGAATGAGCAGTACTTC.

About this clonotype: This clone may be a read error of a much larger clone one base away. The gene calls are TRBV7-2 and TRBJ2-1; D uncertain. From germline, CDR1 is SGHTA and CDR2 FQGNSA. The germline V and J ends were trimmed by 6 bases and 12 bases, with 18 bases remaining between them. This CDR3 has 13 residues. CDR3 loop: CASSVTHYSGQFF. Here the CDR3 DNA reads TGTGCCAGCAGTGTGACACACTACAGTGGGCAGTTCTTC. The variable domain in full, completed from reference TRBV7-2 and TRBJ2-1, reads GAGVSQSPSNKVTEKGKDVELRCDPISGHTALYWYRQSLGQGLEFLIYFQGNSAPDKSGLPSDRFSAERTGGSVSTLTIQRTQQEDSAVYLCASSVTHYSGQFFGPGTRLTVL.

On this clonotype: A much larger clone differs from this one at a single base, so this may be a read error. The V and J genes are TRBV6-2 or TRBV6-3 and TRBJ2-5; the D gene is possibly TRBD1 (6 bases). The J call is uncertain, as TRBJ2-7 better fits the DNA end. The CDR3 covers 15 residues. CDR1 MNHEY and CDR2 SVGEGT come from the germline V gene. The CDR3: CASSRPGHRPYEQYF. The CDR3 nucleotides read TGTGCCAGCAGTAGACCGGGACACCGCCCCTACGAGCAGTACTTC.

Notes on this clonotype: Given a much more abundant clone one base away, this may be a read error. The chain employs TRBV28 and TRBJ2-7; TRBD2 is a possible D gene (6 bases). Trimming cost V 2 bases and J 6 bases, with 14 bases left between them. This CDR3 region has 14 residues. Germline CDR1 is MDHEN and CDR2 is SYDVKM. The CDR3 coding sequence is TGTGCCAGCAGTTTAGGGAGGCCTAGGGGCGAGCAGTACTTC. It codes for CASSLGRPRGEQYF.

This clonotype was seen more than once but under ten times. A much larger clone is a single base away; this may be a read error. The rearrangement joins TRBV5-6 to TRBJ2-2; a possible D gene is TRBD2 (5 bases). The CDR3 is 17 amino acids. Germline assignment: CDR1 SGHDT and CDR2 YYEEEE. DNA for the CDR3: TGTGCCAGCAGCTCCGCCCTCCGACGGGTAAACACCGGGGAGCGGTTTTTT. Its translation: CASSSALRRVNTGERFF.

The chain carries TRBV12-3 or TRBV12-4 and TRBJ2-3; D ambiguous. The CDR3 is 16 residues long. V lost 10 bases and J 3 bases, leaving 23 bases between the germline ends. CDR3 in DNA: TGTGCCATCAGGAGTCCGGACGGCTCCAGAACAGATACGCAGTATTTT. Translated, it gives CAIRSPDGSRTDTQYF.

This clonotype turned up a few times. The gene calls are TRBV5-1 and TRBJ1-1, with D perhaps matching TRBD1 (5 bases). The CDR3 extends over 14 amino acids. The germline V gene encodes CDR1 SGHRS and CDR2 YFSETQ. Trimming pared 4 bases from V and 11 bases from J, leaving 21 bases between. This chain's CDR3 is CASSTGDSGNGAFF. The CDR3 DNA sequence: TGCGCCAGCAGCACCGGAGACAGTGGTAATGGCGCTTTCTTT.

This clonotype was picked up a small number of times. The gene calls are TRBV3-1 and TRBJ2-3; D gene uncertain. Per germline, CDR1 LGHDT and CDR2 YNNKEL (reference sequence). Trimming shortened V by 0 bases and J by 0 bases, and 19 bases separated the two germline ends. This CDR3 has 19 amino acids. As DNA, the CDR3 is TGTGCCAGCAGCCAAGATATATCATCCTCCTTTCCTAGCACAGATACGCAGTATTTT. It specifies CASSQDISSSFPSTDTQYF.

CDR3 DNA: TGCGCCAGCAGCTTGGAATACAGGGCCGGAGAGACCCAGTACTTC. This sequence encodes CASSLEYRAGETQYF. The chain carries TRBV5-1 and TRBJ2-7; maybe TRBD1 (6 bases). The better agreement between TRBJ2-5 and the DNA end casts doubt on the J call. This CDR3 has 15 amino acids. Germline-derived CDR1 and CDR2 are SGHRS and YFSETQ.